Presented here are 22 T cell receptor beta chains from one specimen sequenced in a study of blood T cell repertoires in COVID-19. Profiled with immunoSEQ multiplex PCR; TCRdb holds only in-frame clones, not every one. The sample records roughly 53,000 clones, 84% being singletons. The specimen was peripheral blood. These receptors came from a man aged 45-65 years with acute or convalescent COVID-19.

The chain carries TRBV19 and TRBJ1-5, with 11 bases identical to TRBD1. Germline CDR1 reads LNHDA; CDR2 reads SQIVND (reference sequence). CDR3 length: 14 residues. The V gene end was trimmed by 6 bases and the J gene end by 7 bases; junction bases not matched to a gene: 5. Here the CDR3 reads CASSGTGGGQPQHF. The CDR3 DNA reads as TGTGCCAGTAGCGGGACAGGGGGTGGACAGCCCCAGCATTTT.

The V gene is TRBV7-9, the J gene TRBJ2-3, with TRBD2 identical over 7 bases. CDR1 is SEHNR and CDR2 is FQNEAQ in the germline V gene (reference sequence). Losses at the gene ends were 6 bases for V and 3 bases for J; bases not matched to a gene: 6. The CDR3 spans 14 residues. The CDR3 loop reads CASSPTSVTDTQYF. DNA of the CDR3: TGTGCCAGCAGTCCTACTAGCGTAACAGATACGCAGTATTTT.

This rearrangement joins TRBV7-3 to TRBJ1-2, with 8 nucleotides matching TRBD1. Germline assignment: CDR1 SGHTA and CDR2 FQGTGA. This CDR3 spans 15 amino acids. Trimming removed 7 bases from V and 3 bases from J; junction bases left unmatched: 10. The CDR3 protein is CASTFSRDRYYGYTF. CDR3 DNA: TGTGCCAGCACCTTTTCCCGGGACAGGTACTATGGCTACACCTTC.

This chain uses TRBV6-6 with TRBJ1-1; D ambiguous. The V and J ends lost 3 bases and 5 bases respectively, with 7 bases between them. Germline lookup yields CDR1 MNHNY and CDR2 SVGAGI (reference sequence). This CDR3 is built from 12 residues. As DNA, the CDR3 is TGTGCCAGCAGTTATAGCGAGACTGAAGCTTTCTTT. It codes for CASSYSETEAFF.

The chain carries TRBV3-1 (or the pseudogene TRBV3-2) and TRBJ2-7; 9 bases align to TRBD1. V gave up 1 base and J gave up 6 bases; unmatched junction bases: 4. Germline CDR1 reads LGHDT; CDR2 reads YNNKEL (reference sequence). This CDR3 region has 14 residues. The chain's CDR3 is CASSQAGTGSEQYF. For the CDR3, the DNA is TGTGCCAGCAGCCAAGCCGGGACAGGGAGCGAGCAGTACTTC.

This clone was counted a single time. The CDR3: CASSPWDRDTEAFF. The CDR3 DNA is TGTGCCAGCAGCCCGTGGGACAGGGACACTGAAGCTTTCTTT. This chain uses TRBV9 with TRBJ1-1; the match to TRBD1 covers 9 bases. This CDR3 region has 14 residues. Germline V gene sequence: CDR1 SGDLS, CDR2 YYNGEE. V was pared by 4 bases and J by 3 bases, with 4 bases of the junction left unmatched.

The J gene is TRBJ2-3, the V gene TRBV12-5; 12 bases are a match to TRBD2. The CDR3 has 20 residues. The ends lost 2 bases at V and 4 bases at J; junction bases unmatched: 16. In germline, CDR1 is LGHNT, CDR2 FRNRAP. The CDR3 sequence: CASGLTYSWTSGKVSDTQYF. The CDR3 region has the DNA TGTGCTAGTGGTTTGACCTACTCCTGGACTAGCGGGAAGGTTTCAGATACGCAGTATTTT.

This clone was detected once. The gene calls are TRBV11-2 and TRBJ2-5; maybe TRBD2 (6 bases). The germline CDR1 and CDR2 sequences are SGHAT and FQNNGV. This CDR3 comprises 15 residues. Trimming took 5 bases from V and 5 from J, leaving 18 bases between them. The CDR3 DNA follows: TGTGCCAGCAGCCCCTCGGGTAGCGGAGGGGAGACCCAGTACTTC. It yields the protein CASSPSGSGGETQYF.

The chain employs TRBV6-5 and TRBJ1-1; the match to TRBD1 covers 7 bases. Germline V gives CDR1 MNHEY, CDR2 SVGAGI. This CDR3 comprises 12 residues. With V trimmed by 7 bases and J by 10 bases, 9 bases remained unmatched. Here the CDR3 reads CASKETGMVAFF. As DNA, the CDR3 is TGTGCCAGCAAGGAGACAGGGATGGTAGCTTTCTTT.

V is TRBV11-2 and J is TRBJ2-7; D is undetermined. The CDR3 is made up of 11 amino acids. The germline V gene has CDR1 SGHAT and CDR2 FQNNGV. V was clipped by 2 bases and J by 7 bases, with 6 bases between them. In nucleotides, the CDR3 is TGTGCCAGCAGCTTATTTCGGGAGCAGTACTTC. It translates to CASSLFREQYF.

The V and J genes are TRBV10-2 and TRBJ1-2; D is possibly TRBD1 (5 bases). The CDR3 extends over 15 amino acids. Germline CDR1 is WSHSY and CDR2 is SAAADI. V shed 0 bases and J shed 5 bases, with 13 bases lying between them. CDR3 sequence reads: CASSESNRQTYGYTF. The CDR3, as DNA: TGCGCCAGCAGTGAGTCGAACAGGCAGACGTATGGCTACACCTTC.

This chain joins TRBV14 and TRBJ2-7, with TRBD1 matching over 7 bases. Trimming removed 1 base from V and 2 bases from J; junction bases left unmatched: 2. Germline V lookup: CDR1 SGHDN, CDR2 FVKESK. The CDR3 spans 14 residues. DNA of the CDR3: TGTGCCAGCAGCCAAGGACAGGGCCCCTACGAGCAGTACTTC. Translating gives CASSQGQGPYEQYF. The full variable domain, with the rest looked up from reference TRBV14 and TRBJ2-7, is EAGVTQFPSHSVIEKGQTVTLRCDPISGHDNLYWYRRVMGKEIKFLLHFVKESKQDESGMPNNRFLAERTGGTYSTLKVQPAELEDSGVYFCASSQGQGPYEQYFGPGTRLTVT.

The rearrangement joins TRBV9 to TRBJ2-2, with D possibly matching TRBD2 (6 bases). Germline V CDR1 and CDR2: SGDLS, YYNGEE. V was shortened by 0 bases and J by 3 bases, with 12 bases between the two germline ends. This CDR3 has 16 residues. The CDR3 here is CASSVGGRTYTGELFF. DNA of the CDR3: TGTGCCAGCAGCGTAGGGGGGAGGACGTACACCGGGGAGCTGTTTTTT.

This clone was observed a few times. V usage is TRBV2 and J usage is TRBJ2-2; D may be TRBD1 (6 bases). CDR3 size: 15 residues. The V end lost 2 bases, the J end lost 6 bases, and 13 bases lay between the germline ends. Germline V gene lookup returns CDR1 SNHLY and CDR2 FYNNEI. The CDR3 coding sequence is TGTGCCAGCAGTGAACTAAGGACAGCGGCCGGGGAGCTGTTTTTT. Translated: CASSELRTAAGELFF.

The genes are TRBV4-1 and TRBJ1-5, with TRBD1 identical over 7 bases. The CDR3 extends over 16 amino acids. After removal of 1 base from V and 0 bases from J, the junction contained 3 bases not matched to a gene. CDR1 is MGHRA, CDR2 YSYEKL, per germline. The CDR3 region is CASSQADRDSNQPQHF. The CDR3 DNA follows: TGCGCCAGCAGCCAAGCAGACAGGGATAGCAATCAGCCCCAGCATTTT.

The chain carries TRBV5-6 and TRBJ2-1; D is possibly TRBD2 (6 bases). From germline, CDR1 is SGHDT and CDR2 YYEEEE. CDR3 length: 13 amino acids. Trimming pared 2 bases from V and 7 bases from J, leaving 10 bases between. CDR3 nucleotide sequence: TGTGCCAGCAGCTTCGGGACTCTTAATGAGCAGTTCTTC. Its translation is CASSFGTLNEQFF.

The chain uses TRBV7-2 and TRBJ2-5; TRBD2 matches 9 bases. From germline, CDR1 is SGHTA and CDR2 FQGNSA. The CDR3 has 15 residues. Trimming took 5 bases from V and 4 from J; bases not matched to a gene: 8. CDR3 amino acids: CASSRKVAGAETQYF. The CDR3 DNA reads as TGTGCCAGCAGCAGAAAGGTAGCGGGAGCAGAGACCCAGTACTTC.

CDR3 protein: CASSHRDTTYEQYF. CDR3 coding DNA: TGTGCCAGCAGCCATCGGGACACCACCTACGAGCAGTACTTC. The chain recombines TRBV5-4 with TRBJ2-7, with a tentative D call TRBD1 (6 bases). The germline V and J ends were trimmed by 4 bases and 2 bases, with 13 bases remaining between them. CDR1 SGHNT and CDR2 YYREEE come from the germline V gene (reference sequence). The CDR3 is 14 amino acids.

Remarks on this clone: Other DNA sequences within the sample encode an identical CDR3. This chain connects TRBV14 to TRBJ2-7, with 7 bases identical to TRBD1. Germline CDR1 and CDR2: SGHDN and FVKESK. The CDR3 is 14 residues long. The ends lost 4 bases at V and 3 bases at J; junction bases unmatched: 6. The CDR3 region is CASSPLGQYYEQYF. The CDR3 DNA reads as TGTGCCAGCAGCCCTCTGGGACAGTACTACGAGCAGTACTTC. Supplemented by reference TRBV14 and TRBJ2-7, the full variable domain reads EAGVTQFPSHSVIEKGQTVTLRCDPISGHDNLYWYRRVMGKEIKFLLHFVKESKQDESGMPNNRFLAERTGGTYSTLKVQPAELEDSGVYFCASSPLGQYYEQYFGPGTRLTVT.

The chain links TRBV28 to TRBJ1-1; D may be TRBD1 (6 bases). This CDR3 is 15 amino acids long. Trimming shortened V by 5 bases and J by 6 bases, and 19 bases separated the two germline ends. In germline, CDR1 is MDHEN, CDR2 SYDVKM. DNA of the CDR3: TGTGCCAGCAGTACCTTGGGAGGGGAGGGGGCTGAAGCTTTCTTT. This codes for CASSTLGGEGAEAFF. The full variable domain, its missing parts supplied by reference TRBV28 and TRBJ1-1, is DVKVTQSSRYLVKRTGEKVFLECVQDMDHENMFWYRQDPGLGLRLIYFSYDVKMKEKGDIPEGYSVSREKKERFSLILESASTNQTSMYLCASSTLGGEGAEAFFGQGTRLTVV.

The chain is built from TRBV12-3 or TRBV12-4 and TRBJ1-2; D remains ambiguous. V was cut by 7 bases and J by 8 bases, with 14 bases left in between. CDR3 length: 12 residues. CDR3 DNA sequence: TGTGCCAGCACTCCGCTAGGAGACGGCTACACCTTC. The encoded protein is CASTPLGDGYTF.

The chain joins TRBV5-6 to TRBJ2-1; 10 bases match TRBD1. V shed 2 bases, J shed 4 bases, and the junction held 3 bases outside the gene matches. The CDR3 has 15 residues. Germline V gives CDR1 SGHDT, CDR2 YYEEEE. The CDR3 here is CASSFRDRGYNEQFF. The CDR3 bases are TGTGCCAGCAGCTTCCGGGACAGGGGTTACAATGAGCAGTTCTTC.